Presented here are 20 T cell receptor beta chains from one specimen sequenced in a study of blood T cell repertoires in COVID-19. The protocol was immunoSEQ multiplex PCR, while the TCRdb copy is restricted to in-frame clones and leaves out a portion. The table lists 250,000 to 350,000 clones, approximately 90% of them singletons, with less than 3% in the top ten. The sequenced material came from peripheral blood. The receptors were sampled from a woman younger than 45 with active or convalescent COVID-19.

The chain joins TRBV7-2 to TRBJ1-2; 8 nucleotides align to TRBD1. V was pared by 6 bases and J by 8 bases, with 8 bases of the junction left unmatched. This CDR3 is 13 amino acids long. Germline CDR1 reads SGHTA; CDR2 reads FQGNSA. The CDR3 DNA sequence: TGTGCCAGCAGTAATCGGGACAGGACGGGCTACACCTTC. This gives the protein CASSNRDRTGYTF.

CDR3 DNA sequence: TGCAGCGGCGGAGGGTTCACCGGGGAGCTGTTTTTT. Encoded protein: CSGGGFTGELFF. This chain uses TRBV29-1 with TRBJ2-2; D may be TRBD2 (6 bases). The CDR3 spans 12 residues. Germline CDR1 SQVTM, CDR2 ANQGSEA. Trimming left V 7 bases short and J 4 bases short, with 10 bases between.

The rearrangement joins TRBV5-4 to TRBJ2-5, with 9 bases identical to TRBD1. The V gene's germline CDR1 is SGHNT and CDR2 YYREEE (reference sequence). CDR3 length equals 15 residues. V lost 4 bases and J lost 1; bases outside the gene matches: 5. This CDR3 is CASSLGQGIQETQYF. In DNA, the CDR3 is TGTGCCAGCAGCCTGGGACAGGGAATCCAAGAGACCCAGTACTTC.

J is TRBJ2-3 and V is TRBV10-2, with 9 bases lining up with TRBD1. The V gene's germline CDR1 is WSHSY and CDR2 SAAADI. The J segment lost 3 bases and the V segment lost 5 bases, leaving 6 bases of the junction unmatched. The CDR3 spans 15 residues. The CDR3 DNA sequence: TGCGCCAGCAGTCAGGACAGGGGCGGAACAGATACGCAGTATTTT. It is translated as CASSQDRGGTDTQYF.

This clone was seen a single time. This chain joins TRBV11-2 and TRBJ1-1; 9 nucleotides match TRBD1. Per the germline V gene, CDR1 is SGHAT and CDR2 is FQNNGV. CDR3 length: 14 residues. After removal of 5 bases from V and 4 bases from J, the junction contained 5 bases not matched to a gene. CDR3 sequence (DNA): TGTGCCAGCAGCCAACGACAGGGGGGCACTGAAGCTTTCTTT. As protein: CASSQRQGGTEAFF.

The chain has TRBV27 and TRBJ2-7; possible D gene TRBD2, 6 bases. The CDR3 has 15 residues. CDR1 is MNHEY, CDR2 SMNVEV, per germline (reference sequence). Trimming cost V 0 bases and J 7 bases, with 16 bases left between them. This chain's CDR3 is CASSLSRSRGGEQYF. The DNA of the CDR3 is TGTGCCAGCAGTTTATCTCGGTCGAGAGGAGGGGAGCAGTACTTC.

The V and J genes are TRBV4-1 and TRBJ1-3; D call uncertain. Germline V lookup: CDR1 MGHRA, CDR2 YSYEKL. The CDR3 is 15 amino acids. V dropped 0 bases and J dropped 2 bases, with 8 bases sitting between them. The CDR3 region is CASSQEIGAGNTIYF. The CDR3 nucleotides are TGCGCCAGCAGCCAAGAAATCGGGGCTGGAAACACCATATATTTT.

Remarks on this clone: At one end the junction does not follow the germline gene, possibly because of a read error. The chain combines TRBV2 with TRBJ1-2; 8 bases align to TRBD1. CDR1 SNHLY and CDR2 FYNNEI come from the germline V gene. The CDR3 consists of 13 residues. The CDR3 DNA is TGTGCCAGCAGGGAAGACAGGGGATATGGCTACACCTTC. Amino acid sequence: CASREDRGYGYTF.

This clone was seen only once. CDR3 loop: CASSWKPQIMNTEAFF. CDR3 in DNA: TGTGCCAGCAGTTGGAAGCCACAGATTATGAACACTGAAGCTTTCTTT. This chain uses TRBV2 with TRBJ1-1; no reliable D call. The V gene lost 5 bases and the J gene lost 0 bases, with 16 bases spanning the gap. This CDR3 is built from 16 residues. Germline lookup yields CDR1 SNHLY and CDR2 FYNNEI.

The gene calls are TRBV27 and TRBJ1-5, with D perhaps TRBD1 (6 bases). Looked up from germline, CDR1 is MNHEY and CDR2 is SMNVEV (reference sequence). This CDR3 comprises 13 residues. V was clipped by 5 bases and J by 11 bases, with 16 bases between them. DNA for the CDR3: TGTGCCAGCAGTCTGACCAGGGGCGAGGCCCAGCATTTT. Residues: CASSLTRGEAQHF.

The rearrangement uses TRBV7-2 and TRBJ2-5, with TRBD2 as a possible D gene (5 bases). Looked up from germline, CDR1 is SGHTA and CDR2 is FQGNSA. CDR3 length: 13 residues. Trimming pared 7 bases from V and 2 bases from J, leaving 11 bases between. CDR3 in DNA: TGTGCCAGCACTCCGGGGTATCAAGAGACCCAGTACTTC. Amino acid sequence: CASTPGYQETQYF.

This chain joins TRBV7-2 and TRBJ1-2, with D possibly matching TRBD1 (6 bases). Germline V gives CDR1 SGHTA, CDR2 FQGNSA. V dropped 5 bases and J dropped 2 bases, with 12 bases sitting between them. The CDR3 has 14 amino acids. The CDR3 region is CASSPWGQNYGYTF. CDR3 nucleotide sequence: TGTGCCAGCAGCCCATGGGGGCAGAACTATGGCTACACCTTC.

The chain is built from TRBV9 and TRBJ1-3; no firm D call. CDR3 length: 15 residues. Per the germline V gene, CDR1 is SGDLS and CDR2 is YYNGEE. Trimming took 0 bases from V and 4 from J, leaving 11 bases between them. As DNA, the CDR3 is TGTGCCAGCAGCGTAGCCGAAGCGAGGGGAAACACCATATATTTT. It encodes CASSVAEARGNTIYF.

Only a few counts were recorded for this clone. V usage is TRBV7-3 and J usage is TRBJ1-1; 12 bases map to TRBD1. Trimming took 3 bases from V and 6 from J; bases not matched to a gene: 2. The CDR3 is made up of 14 amino acids. Germline V gene lookup returns CDR1 SGHTA and CDR2 FQGTGA. In DNA form, the CDR3 reads TGTGCCAGCAGCTTGGGACAGGGGGCATCTGAAGCTTTCTTT. Translation gives CASSLGQGASEAFF. The full variable domain, completed using reference TRBV7-3 and TRBJ1-1, is GAGVSQTPSNKVTEKGKYVELRCDPISGHTALYWYRQSLGQGPEFLIYFQGTGAADDSGLPNDRFFAVRPEGSVSTLKIQRTERGDSAVYLCASSLGQGASEAFFGQGTRLTVV.

This chain connects TRBV6-5 to TRBJ1-2; the D gene is possibly TRBD1 (5 bases). The V gene lost 7 bases and the J gene lost 8 bases, with 14 bases spanning the gap. Germline V CDR1 and CDR2: MNHEY, SVGAGI. There are 12 residues in the CDR3. CDR3 in amino acids: CASNQGRGGYTF. DNA for the CDR3: TGTGCCAGCAATCAGGGTCGAGGCGGCTACACCTTC.

The V and J genes are TRBV11-2 and TRBJ1-6; TRBD1 matches 7 bases. This CDR3 contains 14 residues. Germline assignment: CDR1 SGHAT and CDR2 FQNNGV. Unmatched junction bases numbered 6, after V lost 6 bases and J lost 7 bases. The CDR3 DNA reads as TGTGCCAGCAGGACAGGGCAATTCAATTCACCCCTCCACTTT. As protein: CASRTGQFNSPLHF.

The V gene is TRBV19, the J gene TRBJ1-2; D call uncertain. The CDR3 has 14 amino acids. The germline CDR1 and CDR2 sequences are LNHDA and SQIVND (reference sequence). Trimming shortened V by 0 bases and J by 7 bases, and 12 bases separated the two germline ends. The CDR3 nucleotides read TGTGCCAGTAGTATAGACCACAGAGGGCTTGGCTACACCTTC. Its translation is CASSIDHRGLGYTF.

This chain connects TRBV3-1 (or the pseudogene TRBV3-2) to TRBJ1-3, with 8 bases lining up with TRBD1. Germline loops: CDR1 LGHDT, CDR2 YNNKEL (reference sequence). The CDR3 extends over 16 amino acids. Trimming cost V 2 bases and J 0 bases; bases outside gene matches: 3. CDR3 protein: CASSQRQGTSGNTIYF. In DNA form, the CDR3 reads TGTGCCAGCAGCCAACGACAGGGGACCTCTGGAAACACCATATATTTT.

This chain joins TRBV29-1 and TRBJ1-1; weak D call: TRBD1 (5 bases). Looked up from germline, CDR1 is SQVTM and CDR2 is ANQGSEA. V was cut by 5 bases and J by 1 base, with 17 bases left in between. The CDR3 spans 15 residues. In DNA form, the CDR3 reads TGCAGCGTTTCCCTGCTAGGGGCAGGGAACACTGAAGCTTTCTTT. Its protein is CSVSLLGAGNTEAFF. The variable domain in full, completed from reference TRBV29-1 and TRBJ1-1, reads SAVISQKPSRDICQRGTSLTIQCQVDSQVTMMFWYRQQPGQSLTLIATANQGSEATYESGFVIDKFPISRPNLTFSTLTVSNMSPEDSSIYLCSVSLLGAGNTEAFFGQGTRLTVV.

The V gene is TRBV19, the J gene TRBJ1-4; tentative D call: TRBD1 (6 bases). This CDR3 comprises 16 residues. Per germline, CDR1 LNHDA and CDR2 SQIVND (reference sequence). V gave up 4 bases and J gave up 6 bases, with 18 bases separating them. The CDR3 sequence: CASSTGGRRGDEKLFF. The CDR3 DNA sequence: TGTGCCAGTAGTACCGGGGGGCGCCGCGGGGATGAAAAACTGTTTTTT.